These T cell receptor beta chains were read from a single sample in a study of OX40 agonist ivuxolimab in advanced cancers. Profiling relied on immunoSEQ multiplex PCR, and the TCRdb table lists in-frame clones only, not all of them. In the table there are roughly 92,000 clones, 84% of which are singletons. The source was CD4+ or CD8+ T cells sorted from blood, collected in a trial of the OX40 agonist ivuxolimab. Source of these receptors: an adult with an advanced solid tumor such as melanoma, head and neck, liver or kidney cancer. CDR3s include the opening cysteine and the closing phenylalanine or tryptophan. A D gene is named only where the DNA matches it firmly. Size is stated for part of the rows, as once, few or many counts, or as a class when the clone is expanded.

J gene | clone size | D gene | V gene | CDR3 protein | CDR3 DNA
TRBJ2-7 | NA | NA | TRBV5-5 | CASSWASSYEQYF | TGTGCCAGCAGCTGGGCCTCATCCTACGAGCAGTACTTC
TRBJ2-3 | NA | TRBD2 | TRBV5-1 | CASSLSGTSVADTQYF | TGCGCCAGCAGCTTGTCCGGGACTAGTGTGGCAGATACGCAGTATTTT
TRBJ1-4 | NA | TRBD1 | TRBV29-1 | CSARQGAREKLFF | TGCAGCGCTCGACAGGGGGCGCGTGAAAAACTGTTTTTT
TRBJ2-7 | NA | NA | TRBV7-9 | CASSLIGGIYEQYF | TGTGCCAGCAGCTTAATTGGGGGTATCTACGAGCAGTACTTC
TRBJ1-6 | NA | NA | TRBV5-6 | CASRLRRDTSSYNSPLHF | TGTGCCAGCAGACTCCGCCGGGACACGAGCTCCTATAATTCACCCCTCCACTTT
TRBJ1-3 | NA | NA | TRBV5-6 | CASSLWASGPTIYF | TGTGCCAGCAGCTTGTGGGCGTCAGGGCCCACCATATATTTT
TRBJ1-4 | NA | NA | TRBV18 | CASSPNNNNEKLFF | TGTGCCAGCTCACCGAACAATAATAATGAAAAACTGTTTTTT
TRBJ2-7 | NA | NA | TRBV7-9 | CASSRPTGASSYEQYF | TGTGCCAGCAGCCGCCCTACAGGTGCTAGCTCCTACGAGCAGTACTTC
TRBJ2-3 | NA | NA | TRBV19 | CASSEGRTDTQYF | TGTGCCAGTAGTGAGGGGCGCACAGATACGCAGTATTTT
TRBJ1-2 | NA | NA | TRBV27 | CASSLSRDSGYTF | TGTGCCAGCAGTTTATCCCGGGACTCCGGCTACACCTTC
TRBJ2-7 | NA | NA | TRBV5-6 | CASSWGPGYEQYF | TGTGCCAGCAGCTGGGGTCCAGGGTACGAGCAGTACTTC
TRBJ2-1 | NA | TRBD1 | TRBV9 | CASSLWGQGLPEQFF | TGTGCCAGCAGCCTATGGGGACAGGGACTTCCTGAGCAGTTCTTC
TRBJ2-3 | few | NA | TRBV19 | CASKGIYQPDTQYF | TGTGCCTCCAAGGGGATCTACCAGCCAGATACGCAGTATTTT
TRBJ1-2 | NA | NA | TRBV20-1 | CSAKGGYTF | TGCAGTGCTAAGGGGGGCTACACCTTC
TRBJ1-1 | NA | NA | TRBV6-6 | CASSSTSTGNTEAFF | TGTGCCAGCAGTTCCACGTCAACAGGGAACACTGAAGCTTTCTTT
TRBJ1-2 | NA | TRBD1 | TRBV6-6 | CASSYSTSTGQCTF | TGTGCCAGCAGTTACTCAACCTCGACAGGGCAGTGCACCTTC
TRBJ1-1 | NA | TRBD1 | TRBV11-2 | CASSWGQELEAFF | TGTGCCAGCAGCTGGGGACAGGAACTTGAAGCTTTCTTT
TRBJ1-1 | NA | NA | TRBV14 | CASSSLGGEEAFF | TGTGCCAGCAGCAGTCTTGGGGGGGAGGAAGCTTTCTTT
TRBJ1-5 | NA | TRBD1 | TRBV5-5 | CASRGTGDGQPQHF | TGTGCCAGCAGGGGGACAGGGGACGGGCAGCCCCAGCATTTT
TRBJ1-2 | NA | TRBD1 | TRBV9 | CASSVYFPDRQGVNYGYTF | TGTGCCAGCAGCGTATATTTTCCGGACCGACAGGGAGTGAACTATGGCTACACCTTC
TRBJ1-1 | NA | NA | TRBV6-5 | CASSRDRSTEAFF | TGTGCCAGCAGCCGCGACAGGTCCACTGAAGCTTTCTTT
TRBJ2-7 | NA | TRBD2 | TRBV27 | CASSPWSPGGNEQYF | TGTGCCAGCAGTCCGTGGAGCCCGGGGGGAAACGAGCAGTACTTC
TRBJ2-7 | NA | NA | TRBV5-1 | CASSSRQAEQYF | TGCGCCAGCAGCAGCAGACAGGCCGAGCAGTACTTC
TRBJ2-7 | NA | TRBD2 | TRBV2 | CASSWTSGRGEQYF | TGTGCCAGCAGTTGGACTAGCGGGAGGGGGGAGCAGTACTTC
TRBJ1-1 | NA | TRBD1 | TRBV7-2 | CASSLQGQMNTEAFF | TGTGCCAGCAGCTTACAGGGACAGATGAACACTGAAGCTTTCTTT
TRBJ2-7 | NA | NA | TRBV7-9 | CASSTAYEQYF | TGTGCCAGCAGTACCGCCTACGAGCAGTACTTC
TRBJ1-1 | NA | TRBD1 | TRBV27 | CASSAPSDRDTEAFF | TGTGCCAGCAGTGCACCTTCGGACAGGGACACTGAAGCTTTCTTT
TRBJ1-1 | NA | NA | TRBV15 | CATSRETSEAFF | TGTGCCACCAGCAGAGAAACATCTGAAGCTTTCTTT
TRBJ2-5 | NA | NA | TRBV7-2 | CASSLGSQETQYF | TGTGCCAGCAGCTTAGGCAGTCAAGAGACCCAGTACTTC
TRBJ1-4 | NA | TRBD1 | TRBV15 | CATSRVGGGPEKLFF | TGTGCCACCAGCAGAGTGGGAGGGGGCCCTGAAAAACTGTTTTTT
TRBJ2-3 | NA | NA | TRBV11-3 | CASSYTGDTQYF | TGTGCCAGCAGCTACACCGGGGATACGCAGTATTTT
TRBJ2-7 | NA | TRBD2 | TRBV15 | CATRSGSGYEQYF | TGTGCCACCCGTAGCGGGAGCGGTTACGAGCAGTACTTC
TRBJ2-7 | NA | NA | TRBV5-1 | CASSWGDGGTGEQYF | TGCGCCAGCAGCTGGGGGGACGGCGGGACGGGCGAGCAGTACTTC
TRBJ2-5 | NA | TRBD1 | TRBV7-2 | CASSLARAGGETQYF | TGTGCCAGCAGCTTAGCGCGGGCAGGGGGCGAGACCCAGTACTTC
TRBJ1-1 | NA | NA | TRBV9 | CASSLESPTVNTEAFF | TGTGCCAGCAGCCTGGAGAGTCCGACAGTGAACACTGAAGCTTTCTTT
TRBJ2-1 | once | NA | TRBV25-1 | CAATPQGLNEQFF | TGTGCCGCAACGCCCCAGGGTTTAAATGAGCAGTTCTTC
TRBJ2-5 | few | TRBD2 | TRBV7-9 | CASSLAGRGPGQETQYF | TGTGCCAGCAGCTTAGCGGGGAGGGGCCCGGGCCAAGAGACCCAGTACTTC
TRBJ2-6 | NA | NA | TRBV5-1 | CASSPGTTGANVLTF | TGCGCCAGCAGCCCAGGGACGACTGGGGCCAACGTCCTGACTTTC
TRBJ2-3 | NA | NA | TRBV29-1 | CSVDPRELPTDTQYF | TGCAGCGTCGACCCCCGGGAGTTACCCACAGATACGCAGTATTTT
TRBJ2-7 | NA | TRBD2 | TRBV5-1 | CASSPRPGLASSSYEQYF | TGCGCCAGCAGCCCCCGGCCGGGACTAGCGTCGAGCTCCTACGAGCAGTACTTC
TRBJ2-3 | NA | TRBD2 | TRBV29-1 | CSVNALTSGATDTQYF | TGCAGCGTAAACGCCCTTACTAGCGGGGCTACAGATACGCAGTATTTT
TRBJ2-7 | NA | NA | TRBV6-5 | CASSAEGPPYEQYF | TGTGCCAGCAGTGCAGAGGGCCCCCCCTACGAGCAGTACTTC
TRBJ2-7 | NA | NA | TRBV10-3 | CATQTPGAYEQYF | TGTGCCACCCAAACCCCGGGAGCCTACGAGCAGTACTTC
TRBJ1-5 | NA | NA | TRBV4-2 | CASSLTPGASNQPQHF | TGTGCCAGCAGCCTAACACCAGGGGCTTCCAATCAGCCCCAGCATTTT
TRBJ1-5 | NA | NA | TRBV4-3 | CASSQDSGQPQHF | TGCGCCAGCAGCCAAGATTCGGGGCAGCCCCAGCATTTT
TRBJ1-2 | NA | NA | TRBV2 | CASSERGTGGYTF | TGTGCCAGCAGTGAAAGGGGGACGGGTGGCTACACCTTC
TRBJ2-7 | once | TRBD2 | TRBV5-1 | CASSLRLAGSGEQYF | TGCGCCAGCAGCTTGAGACTAGCGGGATCTGGCGAGCAGTACTTC
TRBJ1-1 | NA | NA | TRBV7-2 | CASRLNTEAFF | TGTGCCAGCAGACTGAACACTGAAGCTTTCTTT
TRBJ2-1 | NA | NA | TRBV7-3 | CASSLAHPRNEQFF | TGTGCCAGCAGCTTAGCGCACCCCCGGAATGAGCAGTTCTTC
TRBJ1-2 | NA | NA | TRBV5-6 | CASSLDLTAIYGYTF | TGTGCCAGCAGCTTGGATCTCACAGCCATCTATGGCTACACCTTC
TRBJ2-3 | NA | TRBD2 | TRBV27 | CASSRLAGSIRGTDTQYF | TGTGCCAGCAGTCGACTAGCGGGATCCATAAGGGGCACAGATACGCAGTATTTT
TRBJ2-7 | NA | NA | TRBV6-4 | CASSSRRDF | TGTGCCAGCAGTTCCAGACGGGACTTC
TRBJ2-7 | once | NA | TRBV11-1 | CATTATGEQYF | TGTGCCACGACCGCGACGGGGGAGCAGTACTTC
TRBJ1-6 | NA | NA | TRBV6-5 | CASSYPDGNSPLHF | TGTGCCAGCAGTTACCCGGACGGGAATTCACCCCTCCACTTT
TRBJ1-1 | NA | NA | TRBV29-1 | CSVEGRNTEAFF | TGCAGCGTTGAGGGGCGGAACACTGAAGCTTTCTTT
TRBJ1-1 | NA | NA | TRBV7-2 | CASSRTGSEAFF | TGTGCCAGCAGCCGTACGGGGTCTGAAGCTTTCTTT
TRBJ1-2 | NA | NA | TRBV7-2 | CASSFWTAINYGYTF | TGTGCCAGCAGCTTTTGGACAGCAATTAACTATGGCTACACCTTC
TRBJ1-5 | NA | NA | TRBV11-2 | CASSSGGWNQPQHF | TGTGCCAGCAGCTCTGGCGGATGGAATCAGCCCCAGCATTTT
TRBJ1-1 | NA | NA | TRBV9 | CASSVGQLNTEAFF | TGTGCCAGCAGCGTAGGACAGCTGAACACTGAAGCTTTCTTT